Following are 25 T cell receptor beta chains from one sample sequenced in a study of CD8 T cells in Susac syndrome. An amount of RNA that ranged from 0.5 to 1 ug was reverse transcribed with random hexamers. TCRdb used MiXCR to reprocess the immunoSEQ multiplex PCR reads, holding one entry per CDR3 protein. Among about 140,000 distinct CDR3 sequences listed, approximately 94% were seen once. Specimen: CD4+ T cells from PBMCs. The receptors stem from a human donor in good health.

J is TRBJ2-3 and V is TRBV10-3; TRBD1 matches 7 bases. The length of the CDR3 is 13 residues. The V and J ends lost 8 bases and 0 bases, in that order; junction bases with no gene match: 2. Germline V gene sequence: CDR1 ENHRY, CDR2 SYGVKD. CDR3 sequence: CAIQQGSTDTQYF. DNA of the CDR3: TGTGCCATCCAACAGGGGAGCACAGATACGCAGTATTTT.

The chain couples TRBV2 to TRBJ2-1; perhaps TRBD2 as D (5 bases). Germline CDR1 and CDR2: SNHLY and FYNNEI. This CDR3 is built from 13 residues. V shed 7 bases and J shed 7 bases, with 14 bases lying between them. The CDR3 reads CASMSTSRNEQFF. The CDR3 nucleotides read TGTGCCAGCATGAGTACTAGTCGTAATGAGCAGTTCTTC.

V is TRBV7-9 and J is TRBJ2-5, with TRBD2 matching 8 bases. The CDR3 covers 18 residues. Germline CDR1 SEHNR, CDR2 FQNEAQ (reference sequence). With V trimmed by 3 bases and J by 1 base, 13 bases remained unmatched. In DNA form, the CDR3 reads TGTGCCAGCAGCTTGGAGGGACTAGGAGGTTGGGGCCAAGAGACCCAGTACTTC. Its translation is CASSLEGLGGWGQETQYF.

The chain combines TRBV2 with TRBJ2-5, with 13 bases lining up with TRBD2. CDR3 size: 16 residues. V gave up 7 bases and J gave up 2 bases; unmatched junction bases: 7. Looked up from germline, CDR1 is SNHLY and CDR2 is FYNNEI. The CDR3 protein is CASTLLAGGDQETQYF. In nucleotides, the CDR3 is TGTGCCAGCACCCTACTAGCGGGAGGGGATCAAGAGACCCAGTACTTC. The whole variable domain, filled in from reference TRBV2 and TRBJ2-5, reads EPEVTQTPSHQVTQMGQEVILRCVPISNHLYFYWYRQILGQKVEFLVSFYNNEISEKSEIFDDQFSVERPDGSNFTLKIRSTKLEDSAMYFCASTLLAGGDQETQYFGPGTRLLVL.

The CDR3 loop is CSATGGPLGTDTQYF. The CDR3 DNA is TGCAGTGCTACGGGGGGTCCCCTTGGCACAGATACGCAGTATTTT. This sequence joins TRBV20-1 and TRBJ2-3, with TRBD2 matching over 7 bases. Germline V lookup: CDR1 DFQATT, CDR2 SNEGSKA (reference sequence). This CDR3 region has 15 residues. Trimming at V came to 4 bases and at J to 1 base, leaving 8 bases not matched to a gene.

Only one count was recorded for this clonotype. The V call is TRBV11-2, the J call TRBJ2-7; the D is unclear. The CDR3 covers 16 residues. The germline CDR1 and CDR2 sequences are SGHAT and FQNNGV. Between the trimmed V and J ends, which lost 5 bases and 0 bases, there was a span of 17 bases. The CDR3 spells CASSPNSGPSSYEQYF. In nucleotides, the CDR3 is TGTGCCAGCAGCCCCAATTCCGGTCCCAGCTCCTACGAGCAGTACTTC.

CDR3 DNA sequence: TGTGCCAGCACTGAGAAGACAGGGAAAGCTTTCTTT. Translated, it gives CASTEKTGKAFF. The genes are TRBV12-3 or TRBV12-4 and TRBJ1-1, with TRBD1 identical over 7 bases. With V trimmed by 7 bases and J by 9 bases, 8 bases remained unmatched. The CDR3 loop spans 12 amino acids.

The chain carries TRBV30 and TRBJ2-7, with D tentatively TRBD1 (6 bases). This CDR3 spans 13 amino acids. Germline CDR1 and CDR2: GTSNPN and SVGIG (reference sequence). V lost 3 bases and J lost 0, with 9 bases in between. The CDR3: CAWRGDISYEQYF. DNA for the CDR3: TGTGCCTGGAGGGGGGACATCTCCTACGAGCAGTACTTC.

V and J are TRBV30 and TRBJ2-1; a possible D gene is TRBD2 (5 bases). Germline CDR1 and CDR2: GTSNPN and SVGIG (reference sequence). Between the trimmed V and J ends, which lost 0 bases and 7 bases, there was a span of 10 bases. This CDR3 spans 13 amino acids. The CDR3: CAWSVHGLNEQFF. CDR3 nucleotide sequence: TGTGCCTGGAGTGTACACGGACTTAATGAGCAGTTCTTC.

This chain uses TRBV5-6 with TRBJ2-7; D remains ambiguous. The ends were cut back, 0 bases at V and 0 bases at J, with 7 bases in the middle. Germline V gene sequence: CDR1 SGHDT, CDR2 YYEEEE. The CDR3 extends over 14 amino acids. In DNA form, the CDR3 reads TGTGCCAGCAGCTTGGCTGGAACCTCCTACGAGCAGTACTTC. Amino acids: CASSLAGTSYEQYF. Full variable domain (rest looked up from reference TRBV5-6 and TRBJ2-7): DAGVTQSPTHLIKTRGQQVTLRCSPKSGHDTVSWYQQALGQGPQFIFQYYEEEERQRGNFPDRFSGHQFPNYSSELNVNALLLGDSALYLCASSLAGTSYEQYFGPGTRLTVT.

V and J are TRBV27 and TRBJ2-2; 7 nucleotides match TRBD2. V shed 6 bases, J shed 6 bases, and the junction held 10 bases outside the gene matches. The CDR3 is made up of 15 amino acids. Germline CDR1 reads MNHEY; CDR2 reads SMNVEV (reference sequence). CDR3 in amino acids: CASSLAGLGPGELFF. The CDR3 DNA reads TGTGCCAGCAGCTTAGCGGGTCTGGGGCCCGGGGAGCTGTTTTTT.

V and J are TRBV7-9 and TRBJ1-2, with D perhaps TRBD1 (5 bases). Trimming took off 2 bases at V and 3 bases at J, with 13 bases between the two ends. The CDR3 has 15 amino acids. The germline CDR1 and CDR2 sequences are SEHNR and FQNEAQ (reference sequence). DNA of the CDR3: TGTGCCAGCAGCTTATATGCAGGGTTTGACTATGGCTACACCTTC. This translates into CASSLYAGFDYGYTF.

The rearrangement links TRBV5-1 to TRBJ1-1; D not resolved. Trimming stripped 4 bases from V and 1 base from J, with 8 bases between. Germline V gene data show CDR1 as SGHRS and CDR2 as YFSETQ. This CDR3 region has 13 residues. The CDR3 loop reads CASSPTANTEAFF. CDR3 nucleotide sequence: TGCGCCAGCAGCCCAACGGCGAACACTGAAGCTTTCTTT.

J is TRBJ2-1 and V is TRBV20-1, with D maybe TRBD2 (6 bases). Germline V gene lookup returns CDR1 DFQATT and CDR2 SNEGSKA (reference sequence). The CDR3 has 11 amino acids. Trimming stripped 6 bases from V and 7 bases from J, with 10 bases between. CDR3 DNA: TGCAGTGCCCGGGGGAGAAATGAGCAGTTCTTC. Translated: CSARGRNEQFF.

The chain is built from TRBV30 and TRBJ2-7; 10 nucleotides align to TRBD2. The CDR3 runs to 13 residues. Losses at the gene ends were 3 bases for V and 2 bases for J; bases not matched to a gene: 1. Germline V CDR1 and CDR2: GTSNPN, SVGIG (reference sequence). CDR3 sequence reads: CAWSGLAAYEQYF. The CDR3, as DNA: TGTGCCTGGAGCGGACTAGCGGCCTACGAGCAGTACTTC. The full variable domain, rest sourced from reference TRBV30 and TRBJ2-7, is SQTIHQWPATLVQPVGSPLSLECTVEGTSNPNLYWYRQAAGRGLQLLFYSVGIGQISSEVPQNLSASRPQDRQFILSSKKLLLSDSGFYLCAWSGLAAYEQYFGPGTRLTVT.

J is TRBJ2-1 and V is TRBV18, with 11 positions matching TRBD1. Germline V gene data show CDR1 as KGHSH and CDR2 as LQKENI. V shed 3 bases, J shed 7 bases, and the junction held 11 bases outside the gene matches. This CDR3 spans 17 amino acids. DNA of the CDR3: TGTGCCAGCTCACCTCTTGGAGGACAGGGGGCGCTTAATGAGCAGTTCTTC. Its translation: CASSPLGGQGALNEQFF.

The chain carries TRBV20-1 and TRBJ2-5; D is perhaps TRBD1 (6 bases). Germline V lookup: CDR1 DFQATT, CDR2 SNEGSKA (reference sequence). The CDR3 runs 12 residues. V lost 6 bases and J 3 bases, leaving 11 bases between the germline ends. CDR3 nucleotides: TGCAGTGCCTCCCGACAGGAAGAGACCCAGTACTTC. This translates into CSASRQEETQYF.

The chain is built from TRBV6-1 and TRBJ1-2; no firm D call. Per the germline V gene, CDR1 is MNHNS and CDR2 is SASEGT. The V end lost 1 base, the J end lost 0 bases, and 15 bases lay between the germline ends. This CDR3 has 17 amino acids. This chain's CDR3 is CASSEVGWINSNYGYTF. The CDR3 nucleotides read TGTGCCAGCAGTGAAGTGGGGTGGATCAATTCTAACTATGGCTACACCTTC.

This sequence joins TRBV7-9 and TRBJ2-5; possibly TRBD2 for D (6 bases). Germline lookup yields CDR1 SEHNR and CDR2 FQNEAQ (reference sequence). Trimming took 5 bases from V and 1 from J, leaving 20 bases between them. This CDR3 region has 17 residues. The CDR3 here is CASSPTGVTTFQETQYF. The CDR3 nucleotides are TGTGCCAGCAGCCCGACGGGGGTCACCACTTTCCAAGAGACCCAGTACTTC.

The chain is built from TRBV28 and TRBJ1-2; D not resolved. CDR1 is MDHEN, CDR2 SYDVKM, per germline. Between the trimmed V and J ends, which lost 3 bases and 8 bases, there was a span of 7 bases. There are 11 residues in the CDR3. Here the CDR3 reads CASSFYGGYTF. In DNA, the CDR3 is TGTGCCAGCAGTTTTTATGGAGGCTACACCTTC.

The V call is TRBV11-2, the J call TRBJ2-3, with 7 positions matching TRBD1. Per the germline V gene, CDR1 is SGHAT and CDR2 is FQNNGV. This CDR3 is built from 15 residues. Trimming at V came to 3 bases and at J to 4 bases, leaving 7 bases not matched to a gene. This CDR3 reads CASSFTGARADTQYF. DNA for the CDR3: TGTGCCAGCAGCTTCACAGGGGCTAGGGCAGATACGCAGTATTTT.

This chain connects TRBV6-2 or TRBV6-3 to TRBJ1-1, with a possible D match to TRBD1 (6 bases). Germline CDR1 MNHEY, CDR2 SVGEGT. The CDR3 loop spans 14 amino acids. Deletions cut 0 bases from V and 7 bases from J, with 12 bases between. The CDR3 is CASSYSNRAVEAFF. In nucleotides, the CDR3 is TGTGCCAGCAGTTACTCGAACAGGGCCGTTGAAGCTTTCTTT.

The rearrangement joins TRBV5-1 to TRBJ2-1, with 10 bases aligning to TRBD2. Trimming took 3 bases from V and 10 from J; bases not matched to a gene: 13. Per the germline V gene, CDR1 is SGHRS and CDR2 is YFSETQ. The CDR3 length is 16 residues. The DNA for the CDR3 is TGCGCCAGCAGCTCTCCCTTTCCGGCTAGCGGGGGCGAGCAGTTCTTC. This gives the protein CASSSPFPASGGEQFF. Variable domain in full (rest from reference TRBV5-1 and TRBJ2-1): KAGVTQTPRYLIKTRGQQVTLSCSPISGHRSVSWYQQTPGQGLQFLFEYFSETQRNKGNFPGRFSGRQFSNSRSEMNVSTLELGDSALYLCASSSPFPASGGEQFFGPGTRLTVL.

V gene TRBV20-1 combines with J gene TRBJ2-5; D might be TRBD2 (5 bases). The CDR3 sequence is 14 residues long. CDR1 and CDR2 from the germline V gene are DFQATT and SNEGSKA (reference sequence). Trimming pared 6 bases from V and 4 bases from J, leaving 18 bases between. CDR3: CSADTPGSPETQYF. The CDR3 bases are TGCAGTGCGGATACCCCGGGGTCCCCAGAGACCCAGTACTTC.

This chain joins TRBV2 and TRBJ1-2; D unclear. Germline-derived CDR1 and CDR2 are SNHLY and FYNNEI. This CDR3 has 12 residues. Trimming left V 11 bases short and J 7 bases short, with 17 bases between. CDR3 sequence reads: CARPSTQGGYTF. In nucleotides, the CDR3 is TGTGCCCGACCCTCGACACAAGGTGGCTACACCTTC.